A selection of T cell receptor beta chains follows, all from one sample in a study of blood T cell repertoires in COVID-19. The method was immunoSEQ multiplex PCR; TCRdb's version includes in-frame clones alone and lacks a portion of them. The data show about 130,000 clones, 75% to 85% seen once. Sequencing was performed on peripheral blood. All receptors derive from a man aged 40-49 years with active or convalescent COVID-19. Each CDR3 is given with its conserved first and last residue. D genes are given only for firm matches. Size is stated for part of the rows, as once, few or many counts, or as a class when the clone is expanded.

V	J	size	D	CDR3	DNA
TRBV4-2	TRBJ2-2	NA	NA	CASSQHATSGELFF	TGTGCCAGCAGCCAACACGCAACTTCCGGGGAGCTGTTTTTT
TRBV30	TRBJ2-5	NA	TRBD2	CAWALLANGETQYF	TGTGCCTGGGCCCTACTAGCGAACGGGGAGACCCAGTACTTC
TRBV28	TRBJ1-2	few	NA	CASSTHREWNYGYTF	TGTGCCAGCAGTACCCACAGGGAGTGGAACTATGGCTACACCTTC
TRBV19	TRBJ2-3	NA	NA	CASSPQKDTQYF	TGTGCCAGTAGTCCCCAGAAAGATACGCAGTATTTT
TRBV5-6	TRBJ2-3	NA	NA	CASSFGPPGPSPDTQYF	TGTGCCAGCAGCTTCGGCCCACCGGGTCCCTCCCCAGATACGCAGTATTTT
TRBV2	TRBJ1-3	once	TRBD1	CASSVQGAGGNTIYF	TGTGCCAGCAGCGTACAGGGGGCGGGCGGAAACACCATATATTTT
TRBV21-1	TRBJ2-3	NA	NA	CASSKGQTSGSGGTDTQYF	TGTGCCAGCAGCAAAGGGCAGACTAGCGGGAGCGGGGGCACAGATACGCAGTATTTT
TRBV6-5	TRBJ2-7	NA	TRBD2	CASSYLAGPTYEQYF	TGTGCCAGCAGTTACCTAGCGGGCCCTACCTACGAGCAGTACTTC
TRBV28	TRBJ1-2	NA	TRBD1	CASGTGDYGYTF	TGTGCCAGCGGGACAGGGGACTATGGCTACACCTTC
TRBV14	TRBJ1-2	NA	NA	CASSPWTAYGYTF	TGTGCCAGCAGCCCTTGGACAGCCTATGGCTACACCTTC
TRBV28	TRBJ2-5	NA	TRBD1	CASSLAGQEETQYF	TGTGCCAGCAGTTTAGCCGGACAGGAAGAGACCCAGTACTTC
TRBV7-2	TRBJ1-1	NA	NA	CASSYEYTEAFF	TGTGCCAGCAGCTACGAGTACACTGAAGCTTTCTTT
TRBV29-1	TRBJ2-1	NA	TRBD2	CSVEGLEREGSYNEQFF	TGCAGCGTTGAAGGCTTGGAGCGGGAGGGCTCCTACAATGAGCAGTTCTTC
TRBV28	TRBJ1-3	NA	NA	CASIRGAEGRNTIYF	TGTGCCAGCATCCGGGGGGCAGAAGGGAGAAACACCATATATTTT
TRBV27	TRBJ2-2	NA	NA	CASSLATSTGELFF	TGTGCCAGCAGTTTAGCGACTAGCACCGGGGAGCTGTTTTTT
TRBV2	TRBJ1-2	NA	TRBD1	CASSGGTGADYTF	TGTGCCAGCAGTGGGGGGACAGGGGCTGACTACACCTTC
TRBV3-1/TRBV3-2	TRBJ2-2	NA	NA	CASSPDSGTGELFF	TGTGCCAGCAGCCCTGACTCTGGGACCGGGGAGCTGTTTTTT
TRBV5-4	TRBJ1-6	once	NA	CASSPAGRSYNSPLHF	TGTGCCAGCAGCCCTGCGGGTCGCTCCTATAATTCACCCCTCCACTTT
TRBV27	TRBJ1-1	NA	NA	CASKPTGGTEAFF	TGTGCCAGCAAACCAACAGGTGGCACTGAAGCTTTCTTT
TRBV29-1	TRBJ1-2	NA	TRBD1	CSGTQGARYGYTF	TGCAGCGGAACACAGGGGGCGAGATATGGCTACACCTTC
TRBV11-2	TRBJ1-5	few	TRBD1	CASSSAPDRDQPQHF	TGTGCCAGCAGCTCCGCTCCTGACAGGGATCAGCCCCAGCATTTT
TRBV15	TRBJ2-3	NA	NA	CATSGLGDTQYF	TGTGCCACCAGCGGACTCGGAGATACGCAGTATTTT
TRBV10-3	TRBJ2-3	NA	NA	CAIREGQLSTDTQYF	TGTGCCATCAGGGAGGGACAGCTTAGCACAGATACGCAGTATTTT
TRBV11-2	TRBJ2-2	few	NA	CASSLGAGELFF	TGTGCCAGCAGCTTAGGAGCCGGGGAGCTGTTTTTT
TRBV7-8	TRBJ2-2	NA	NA	CASRLTGSQAGELFF	TGTGCCAGCAGATTGACAGGCTCACAGGCCGGGGAGCTGTTTTTT
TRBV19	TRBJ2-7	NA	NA	CASSMNRFYEQYF	TGTGCCAGTAGTATGAACAGGTTCTACGAGCAGTACTTC
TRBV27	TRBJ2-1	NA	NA	CASSLWGEQFF	TGTGCCAGCAGTTTATGGGGCGAGCAGTTCTTC
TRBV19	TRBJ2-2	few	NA	CATTAVAGTTNTGELFF	TGTGCCACAACTGCCGTAGCCGGGACAACGAACACCGGGGAGCTGTTTTTT
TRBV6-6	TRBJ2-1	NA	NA	CASRRVRDEQFF	TGTGCCAGCAGGCGGGTCCGCGATGAGCAGTTCTTC
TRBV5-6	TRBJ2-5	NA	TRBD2	CASNPGLAPETQYF	TGTGCCAGCAACCCGGGACTAGCGCCTGAGACCCAGTACTTC
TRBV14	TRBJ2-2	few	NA	CASSLFRGGELFF	TGTGCCAGCAGCCTCTTTCGGGGCGGGGAGCTGTTTTTT
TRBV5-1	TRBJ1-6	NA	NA	CASSSEVGNSPLHF	TGCGCCAGCAGCTCGGAGGTGGGTAATTCACCCCTCCACTTT
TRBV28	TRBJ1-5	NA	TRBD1	CASAFRRGTGGGGQPQHF	TGTGCCAGCGCATTCCGTAGGGGAACAGGGGGCGGTGGTCAGCCCCAGCATTTT
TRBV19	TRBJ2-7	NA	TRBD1	CASSATKDRVLPSYEQYF	TGTGCCAGTAGTGCGACAAAGGACAGGGTCCTACCGTCCTACGAGCAGTACTTC
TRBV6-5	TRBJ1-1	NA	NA	CASSSYGKGGPEAFF	TGTGCCAGCAGTTCCTATGGGAAGGGAGGGCCTGAAGCTTTCTTT
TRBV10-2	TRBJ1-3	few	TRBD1	CATRDRTRNTIYF	TGCGCCACCCGGGACAGAACAAGAAACACCATATATTTT
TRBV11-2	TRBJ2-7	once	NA	CASRGLPGEQYF	TGTGCCAGCAGGGGTCTCCCGGGAGAGCAGTACTTC
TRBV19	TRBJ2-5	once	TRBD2	CASSRASGGQETQYF	TGTGCCAGTAGTAGGGCTAGCGGGGGTCAAGAGACCCAGTACTTC
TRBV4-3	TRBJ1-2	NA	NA	CASSQDMGGRGYGYTF	TGCGCCAGCAGCCAAGATATGGGGGGGAGAGGCTATGGCTACACCTTC
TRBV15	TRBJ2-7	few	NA	CATSTYSLLREQYF	TGTGCCACCAGCACATACTCATTACTTAGAGAGCAGTACTTC
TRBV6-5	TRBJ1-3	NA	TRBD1	CASSYERDSGNTIYF	TGTGCCAGCAGCTACGAGAGGGACAGTGGAAACACCATATATTTT
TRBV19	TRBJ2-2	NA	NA	CASSTLQSNTGELFF	TGTGCCAGTAGTACTCTGCAGTCGAACACCGGGGAGCTGTTTTTT
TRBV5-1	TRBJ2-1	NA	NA	CASSLEGGMNEQFF	TGCGCCAGCAGCTTGGAAGGAGGGATGAATGAGCAGTTCTTC
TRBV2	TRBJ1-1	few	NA	CASNRVNTEAFF	TGTGCCAGCAACAGAGTGAACACTGAAGCTTTCTTT
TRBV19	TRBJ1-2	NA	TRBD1	CASSTRTGGGGYTF	TGTGCCAGTAGTACTCGGACAGGCGGTGGGGGCTACACCTTC
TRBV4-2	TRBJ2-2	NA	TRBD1	CASSQLQGAGTGELFF	TGTGCCAGCAGCCAATTACAGGGGGCTGGAACCGGGGAGCTGTTTTTT
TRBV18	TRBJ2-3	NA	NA	CASSPIAGTTDTQYF	TGTGCCAGCTCACCGATTGCGGGAACCACAGATACGCAGTATTTT
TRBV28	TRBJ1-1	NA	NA	CASSLGPGTLYTEAFF	TGTGCCAGCAGTTTGGGCCCAGGAACTTTGTACACTGAAGCTTTCTTT
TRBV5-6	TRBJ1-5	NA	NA	CASSLAGKGVNQPQHF	TGTGCCAGCAGCTTGGCAGGGAAAGGGGTTAATCAGCCCCAGCATTTT
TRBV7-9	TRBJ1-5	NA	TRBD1	CASSLGTGGYQPQHF	TGTGCCAGCAGCCTGGGGACAGGGGGTTATCAGCCCCAGCATTTT